The 7 T cell receptor beta chains in this list originate from one sample, sequenced in a study of OX40 agonist ivuxolimab in advanced cancers. The method was immunoSEQ multiplex PCR; TCRdb's version includes in-frame clones alone and lacks a portion of them. The sample contains about 67,000 clones, around 87% of which appear only once. This sample comprised CD4+ or CD8+ T cells sorted from blood, obtained in a trial of the OX40 agonist ivuxolimab. These receptors all come from an adult with an advanced solid tumor such as melanoma, head and neck, liver or kidney cancer.

The chain uses TRBV18 and TRBJ1-5; TRBD1 is a possible D gene (6 bases). The V end lost 6 bases, the J end lost 5 bases, and 11 bases lay between the germline ends. There are 13 residues in the CDR3. Germline assignment: CDR1 KGHSH and CDR2 LQKENI. CDR3 DNA sequence: TGTGCCAGCTCCCCTGGGGGCCATCAGCCCCAGCATTTT. Encoded protein: CASSPGGHQPQHF. The full variable domain, in which reference TRBV18 and TRBJ1-5 provide the parts outside the CDR3, is NAGVMQNPRHLVRRRGQEARLRCSPMKGHSHVYWYRQLPEEGLKFMVYLQKENIIDESGMPKERFSAEFPKEGPSILRIQQVVRGDSAAYFCASSPGGHQPQHFGDGTRLSIL.

The CDR3 loop reads CASSLQGTSGTNEQFF. Written as DNA, the CDR3 is TGTGCCAGCAGCTTACAAGGGACTAGCGGGACCAATGAGCAGTTCTTC. The V and J genes are TRBV7-3 and TRBJ2-1, with TRBD2 matching over 13 bases. V lost 2 bases to trimming and J lost 6 bases; unmatched junction nucleotides: 4. From germline, CDR1 is SGHTA and CDR2 FQGTGA. This CDR3 has 16 residues.

The CDR3 loop reads CASSLDGPLDEQFF. The CDR3 DNA follows: TGTGCCAGCAGCCTGGACGGCCCCTTGGATGAGCAGTTCTTC. J is TRBJ2-1 and V is TRBV7-2; D is unclear. V was pared by 5 bases and J by 8 bases, with 16 bases between. The CDR3 is 14 residues long. Per germline, CDR1 SGHTA and CDR2 FQGNSA.

CDR3 loop: CASSVVGAGGRETQYF. The DNA for the CDR3 is TGTGCCAGCAGCGTAGTAGGAGCGGGGGGGCGGGAGACCCAGTACTTC. The V call is TRBV9, the J call TRBJ2-5; 10 bases are a match to TRBD2. V trimming: 0 bases; J trimming: 5 bases; junction bases outside the gene matches: 7. This CDR3 has 16 residues. From germline, CDR1 is SGDLS and CDR2 YYNGEE.

The gene calls are TRBV9 and TRBJ1-1, with a possible D match to TRBD1 (5 bases). From germline, CDR1 is SGDLS and CDR2 YYNGEE. Trimming left V 0 bases short and J 5 bases short, with 17 bases between. This CDR3 is 16 amino acids long. The CDR3: CASSVGPTRGGTEAFF. CDR3 DNA: TGTGCCAGCAGCGTAGGCCCTACGAGGGGCGGGACTGAAGCTTTCTTT.

This clone came up once. Other nucleotide sequences from this sample produce the same CDR3. The rearrangement uses TRBV7-9 and TRBJ1-6, with TRBD1 matching 9 bases. Germline trimming cut 5 bases from V and 9 bases from J; bases unmatched to any gene: 5. CDR3 size: 14 residues. Germline lookup yields CDR1 SEHNR and CDR2 FQNEAQ (reference sequence). The CDR3 DNA is TGTGCCAGCAGCGCACAGGGGGCAGGTTCACCCCTCCACTTT. Translating gives CASSAQGAGSPLHF.

The chain employs TRBV5-4 and TRBJ2-4, with D perhaps matching TRBD1 or TRBD2 (5 bases each). Trimming shortened V by 3 bases and J by 9 bases, and 22 bases separated the two germline ends. The CDR3 covers 16 residues. Germline V gives CDR1 SGHNT, CDR2 YYREEE (reference sequence). The CDR3 protein is CASSSGDPSVGSIQYF. The DNA of the CDR3 is TGTGCCAGCAGCTCCGGGGACCCCTCCGTAGGGAGCATTCAGTACTTC. Supplemented by reference TRBV5-4 and TRBJ2-4, the full variable domain reads ETGVTQSPTHLIKTRGQQVTLRCSSQSGHNTVSWYQQALGQGPQFIFQYYREEENGRGNFPPRFSGLQFPNYSSELNVNALELDDSALYLCASSSGDPSVGSIQYFGAGTRLSVL.